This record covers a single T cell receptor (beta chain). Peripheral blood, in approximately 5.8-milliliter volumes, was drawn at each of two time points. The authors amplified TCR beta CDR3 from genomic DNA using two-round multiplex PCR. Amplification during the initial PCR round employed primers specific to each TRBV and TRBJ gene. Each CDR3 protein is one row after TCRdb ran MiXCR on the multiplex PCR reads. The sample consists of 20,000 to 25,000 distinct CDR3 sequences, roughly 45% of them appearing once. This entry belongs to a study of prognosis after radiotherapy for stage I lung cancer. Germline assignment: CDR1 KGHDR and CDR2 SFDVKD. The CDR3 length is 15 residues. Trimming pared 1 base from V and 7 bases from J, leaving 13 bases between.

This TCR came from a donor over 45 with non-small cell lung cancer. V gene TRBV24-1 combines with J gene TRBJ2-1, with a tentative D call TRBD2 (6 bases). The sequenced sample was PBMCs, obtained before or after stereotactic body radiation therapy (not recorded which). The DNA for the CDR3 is TGTGCCACCAGTGATTTCGGAATAGCGGATAATGAGCAGTTCTTC. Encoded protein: CATSDFGIADNEQFF.